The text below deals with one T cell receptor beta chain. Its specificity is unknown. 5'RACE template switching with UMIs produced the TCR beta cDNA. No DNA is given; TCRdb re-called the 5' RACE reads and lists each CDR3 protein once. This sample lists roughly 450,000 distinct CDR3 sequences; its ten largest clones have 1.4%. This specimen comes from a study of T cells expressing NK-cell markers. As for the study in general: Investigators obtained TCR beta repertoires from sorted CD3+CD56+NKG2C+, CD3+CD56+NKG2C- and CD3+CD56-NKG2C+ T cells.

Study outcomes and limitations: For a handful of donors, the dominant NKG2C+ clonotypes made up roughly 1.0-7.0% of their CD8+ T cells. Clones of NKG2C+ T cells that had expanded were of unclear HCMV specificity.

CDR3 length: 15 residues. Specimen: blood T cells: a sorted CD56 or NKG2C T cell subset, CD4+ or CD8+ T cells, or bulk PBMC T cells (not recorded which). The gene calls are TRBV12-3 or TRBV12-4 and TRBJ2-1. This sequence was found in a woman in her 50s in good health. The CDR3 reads CASSRAGGPRNEQFF.